Included here is one TCR beta chain sequence, with context. How the authors handled the data: Amplification with reference gene primers provided the estimates of nucleated cell counts. Measured with immunoSEQ multiplex PCR; TCRdb has only the in-frame clones, and not every one. V, J and clone size were drawn from that table, and D and trimming were deduced from the DNA. The table shows hundreds of thousands of clones, with about four fifths occurring only once. These data belong to a study of blood T cell repertoires in COVID-19. Across the whole study: The United States, Italy and Spain supplied acute and convalescent COVID-19 samples. The analysed material was cDNA or gDNA that came from T cells, B-cell-depleted T cells, or PBMCs.

CDR1 is SGHDT, CDR2 YYEEEE, per germline. The CDR3 spans 13 residues. The J segment lost 5 bases and the V segment lost 6 bases, leaving 7 bases of the junction unmatched. The sample taken for sequencing was peripheral blood. V is TRBV5-6 and J is TRBJ1-1, with 7 bases matching TRBD1. The receptor was derived from an elderly woman with acute or convalescent COVID-19. The CDR3 sequence is CASTRQGTTEAFF. DNA of the CDR3: TGTGCCAGCACCCGACAGGGAACGACTGAAGCTTTCTTT.